These 28 T cell receptor beta chains were sequenced from one sample in a study of PD-1 blockade in classical Hodgkin lymphoma. Data came from immunoSEQ multiplex PCR; TCRdb stores just in-frame clones and leaves some out. The table includes tens of thousands of clones, around 90% detected once. Time point described: cycle 4 day 1 (C4D1), after more than 5 weeks of nivolumab. In every patient, relapse followed autologous stem cell transplantation, while exposure to brentuximab vedotin differed. The sample here was peripheral blood mononuclear cells (PBMCs), taken before the fourth cycle of nivolumab. These receptors were taken from a human donor with classical Hodgkin lymphoma.

A single count supports this clone. V is TRBV5-5 and J is TRBJ1-2; no clear D gene. CDR3 length: 12 amino acids. The ends were cut back, 0 bases at V and 10 bases at J, with 10 bases in the middle. Germline V gene sequence: CDR1 SGHKS, CDR2 YYEKEE (reference sequence). The CDR3 DNA sequence: TGTGCCAGCAGCTTGGTTCAACAGTACTACACCTTC. Its translation: CASSLVQQYYTF.

This chain links TRBV10-3 with TRBJ2-1; weak D call: TRBD1 (6 bases). The germline gives CDR1 ENHRY, CDR2 SYGVKD. Trimming removed 3 bases at V and 3 bases at J, with 9 bases between. The CDR3 length is 14 residues. CDR3 region: CAISDGQNYNEQFF. The CDR3 DNA follows: TGTGCCATCAGTGACGGACAGAACTACAATGAGCAGTTCTTC.

The rearrangement joins TRBV2 to TRBJ2-1; D unclear. The CDR3 totals 13 residues. Germline V lookup: CDR1 SNHLY, CDR2 FYNNEI. V shed 5 bases and J shed 7 bases, with 12 bases lying between them. The DNA of the CDR3 is TGTGCCAGCAGTTTGGACCCGTCGAATGAGCAGTTCTTC. It codes for CASSLDPSNEQFF.

The chain has TRBV4-2 and TRBJ1-3, with 9 bases identical to TRBD1. CDR3 length: 18 amino acids. V gave up 3 bases and J gave up 4 bases; unmatched junction bases: 13. Germline assignment: CDR1 LGHNA and CDR2 YNFKEQ. The CDR3 DNA reads TGTGCCAGCAGCCAGGGTAACCGGGACAGGGATGGGGGAAACACCATATATTTT. Translating it yields CASSQGNRDRDGGNTIYF.

The CDR3 here is CASSLILGPSTGELFF. CDR3 nucleotide sequence: TGTGCCAGCAGCTTAATTCTGGGGCCGAGCACCGGGGAGCTGTTTTTT. The chain is built from TRBV7-6 and TRBJ2-2; D may be TRBD1 (5 bases). Trimming stripped 2 bases from V and 4 bases from J, with 14 bases between. The germline gives CDR1 SGHVS, CDR2 FNYEAQ. The length of the CDR3 is 16 residues.

This chain joins TRBV27 and TRBJ2-4, with 8 positions matching TRBD2. The V and J ends lost 6 bases and 6 bases, in that order; junction bases with no gene match: 7. The CDR3 is 14 residues long. Germline V CDR1 and CDR2: MNHEY, SMNVEV (reference sequence). CDR3 region: CASRLKAGGNIQYF. The DNA of the CDR3 is TGTGCCAGCAGACTTAAGGCGGGAGGAAACATTCAGTACTTC.

This chain joins TRBV19 and TRBJ1-2; a weak D match, TRBD1 (6 bases). The V end was cut by 7 bases, the J end by 8 bases, with 20 bases between. This CDR3 has 14 amino acids. Germline assignment: CDR1 LNHDA and CDR2 SQIVND (reference sequence). In nucleotides, the CDR3 is TGTGCCAGTACCAGGCGGGGGGCCTATTGGGGCTACACCTTC. It specifies CASTRRGAYWGYTF.

This chain links TRBV28 with TRBJ2-7, with a tentative D call TRBD1 (6 bases). V lost 4 bases, J lost 4 bases, and 14 bases lay in between. This CDR3 contains 14 residues. Germline assignment: CDR1 MDHEN and CDR2 SYDVKM. This CDR3 reads CASSSRRGRYEQYF. The DNA for the CDR3 is TGTGCCAGCAGTTCCCGCAGGGGCAGGTACGAGCAGTACTTC.

This chain connects TRBV30 to TRBJ1-1, with TRBD1 as a possible D gene (5 bases). The CDR3 has 13 amino acids. Trimming took 1 base from V and 5 from J, leaving 11 bases between them. CDR1 is GTSNPN, CDR2 SVGIG, per germline (reference sequence). The CDR3 region has the DNA TGTGCCTGGAGTGAGGCAGGGTGGACTGAAGCTTTCTTT. This codes for CAWSEAGWTEAFF.

This chain connects TRBV4-1 to TRBJ1-2, with 7 bases lining up with TRBD1. The CDR3 has 14 amino acids. The junction had 9 bases not matched to a gene; V was cut back by 3 bases and J by 8 bases. Germline CDR1 is MGHRA and CDR2 is YSYEKL. Here the CDR3 reads CASSHEPTGRGYTF. The CDR3 DNA follows: TGCGCCAGCAGCCATGAGCCGACAGGGAGAGGCTACACCTTC.

V gene TRBV19 combines with J gene TRBJ2-3; D ambiguous. With 6 bases removed from V and 1 base from J, the gap between germline ends came to 8 bases. From germline, CDR1 is LNHDA and CDR2 SQIVND (reference sequence). CDR3 size: 13 residues. The DNA of the CDR3 is TGTGCCAGTAGGACGACGGGCACAGATACGCAGTATTTT. Its protein is CASRTTGTDTQYF.

The chain joins TRBV9 to TRBJ2-3; D gene unclear. V was shortened by 3 bases and J by 4 bases, with 12 bases between the two germline ends. CDR3 size: 14 residues. CDR1 SGDLS and CDR2 YYNGEE come from the germline V gene. The CDR3 region is CASSAPPTADTQYF. In DNA form, the CDR3 reads TGTGCCAGCAGCGCCCCCCCGACTGCAGATACGCAGTATTTT.

This clone was seen only once. The chain recombines TRBV27 with TRBJ1-1, with no clear D. V was pared by 0 bases and J by 0 bases, with 5 bases between. This CDR3 spans 14 amino acids. CDR1 MNHEY and CDR2 SMNVEV come from the germline V gene (reference sequence). CDR3 region: CASSLSRLNTEAFF. In DNA, the CDR3 is TGTGCCAGCAGTTTATCGAGGTTGAACACTGAAGCTTTCTTT.

V usage is TRBV10-3 and J usage is TRBJ2-7; 12 nucleotides line up with TRBD2. The CDR3 length is 16 residues. In germline, CDR1 is ENHRY, CDR2 SYGVKD. V was pared by 7 bases and J by 0 bases, with 7 bases of the junction left unmatched. CDR3: CAIMGPSGGDSYEQYF. Written as DNA, the CDR3 is TGTGCCATCATGGGGCCTAGCGGGGGGGACTCCTACGAGCAGTACTTC.

This clone showed up just once. V usage is TRBV4-2 and J usage is TRBJ1-6; D is unresolved. The CDR3 length is 12 residues. V was shortened by 0 bases and J by 10 bases, with 4 bases between the two germline ends. Germline V lookup: CDR1 LGHNA, CDR2 YNFKEQ. CDR3 sequence reads: CASSQDFSPLHF. The CDR3 nucleotides are TGTGCCAGCAGCCAAGATTTCTCACCCCTCCACTTT.

The gene calls are TRBV5-1 and TRBJ2-5, with 7 bases matching TRBD2. Trimming removed 2 bases from V and 2 bases from J; junction bases left unmatched: 6. Germline-derived CDR1 and CDR2 are SGHRS and YFSETQ. The CDR3 totals 15 residues. In DNA form, the CDR3 reads TGCGCCAGCAGCTTTTCGGGGGAGGGGCAAGAGACCCAGTACTTC. Protein: CASSFSGEGQETQYF.

V gene TRBV11-2 combines with J gene TRBJ1-1; D not certain. Looked up from germline, CDR1 is SGHAT and CDR2 is FQNNGV. The CDR3 length is 13 residues. Trimming cost V 3 bases and J 3 bases, with 8 bases left between them. The CDR3 loop reads CASSFGQDTEAFF. The CDR3 nucleotides are TGTGCCAGCAGCTTCGGGCAGGACACTGAAGCTTTCTTT.

This sequence joins TRBV4-1 and TRBJ1-5; D might be TRBD1 (5 bases). Germline V gives CDR1 MGHRA, CDR2 YSYEKL. V was shortened by 2 bases and J by 2 bases, with 10 bases between the two germline ends. The CDR3 loop spans 15 amino acids. CDR3 nucleotide sequence: TGCGCCAGCAGCCAATGGGGGAACGGCAATCAGCCCCAGCATTTT. Translating gives CASSQWGNGNQPQHF.

This clone came up a few times. V is TRBV29-1 and J is TRBJ1-1; 11 nucleotides line up with TRBD1. CDR3 size: 14 residues. Germline assignment: CDR1 SQVTM and CDR2 ANQGSEA. With V trimmed by 4 bases and J by 1 base, 2 bases remained unmatched. This chain's CDR3 is CSVGTGGGNTEAFF. As DNA, the CDR3 is TGCAGCGTTGGGACAGGGGGCGGGAACACTGAAGCTTTCTTT.

The V and J genes are TRBV7-9 and TRBJ1-2, with D possibly matching TRBD1 (5 bases). Looked up from germline, CDR1 is SEHNR and CDR2 is FQNEAQ (reference sequence). Trimming shortened V by 3 bases and J by 2 bases, and 7 bases separated the two germline ends. There are 13 residues in the CDR3. The CDR3 protein is CASSLTENYGYTF. The DNA for the CDR3 is TGTGCCAGCAGCTTGACAGAAAACTATGGCTACACCTTC.

The rearrangement joins TRBV2 to TRBJ2-1, with unresolved D. The CDR3 has 15 amino acids. Germline V gene lookup returns CDR1 SNHLY and CDR2 FYNNEI. Trimming took off 3 bases at V and 0 bases at J, with 9 bases between the two ends. CDR3 in amino acids: CASSEWSSSYNEQFF. The CDR3 DNA reads TGTGCCAGCAGTGAGTGGTCGAGCTCCTACAATGAGCAGTTCTTC.

The CDR3 DNA follows: TGCGCCAGCAGCCATGGACAGGGGGAGCAGTTCTTC. Translation: CASSHGQGEQFF. The rearrangement uses TRBV4-1 and TRBJ2-1; 9 bases agree with TRBD1. The CDR3 consists of 12 residues. Trimming took 3 bases from V and 10 from J; bases not matched to a gene: 1. CDR1 and CDR2 (germline): MGHRA, YSYEKL.

This chain uses TRBV5-1 with TRBJ1-6; TRBD1 might be the D (5 bases). With 0 bases removed from V and 5 bases from J, the gap between germline ends came to 9 bases. Looked up from germline, CDR1 is SGHRS and CDR2 is YFSETQ. The CDR3 is 15 amino acids. CDR3 sequence (DNA): TGCGCCAGCAGCTTGGACAGGAACAATAATTCACCCCTCCACTTT. This gives the protein CASSLDRNNNSPLHF. Together with reference TRBV5-1 and TRBJ1-6, the CDR3 gives the full variable domain: KAGVTQTPRYLIKTRGQQVTLSCSPISGHRSVSWYQQTPGQGLQFLFEYFSETQRNKGNFPGRFSGRQFSNSRSEMNVSTLELGDSALYLCASSLDRNNNSPLHFGNGTRLTVT.

This CDR3 is CASSLGEGSNEQFF. The CDR3 nucleotides are TGCGCCAGCAGCTTGGGGGAAGGGAGCAATGAGCAGTTCTTC. The chain employs TRBV5-1 and TRBJ2-1; D possibly corresponds to TRBD2 (5 bases). The CDR3 is 14 amino acids. Germline V CDR1 and CDR2: SGHRS, YFSETQ. The ends were cut back, 0 bases at V and 6 bases at J, with 10 bases in the middle.

The rearrangement links TRBV19 to TRBJ2-3; D is possibly TRBD2 (5 bases). The V gene lost 3 bases and the J gene lost 1 base, with 14 bases spanning the gap. Germline V gene data show CDR1 as LNHDA and CDR2 as SQIVND (reference sequence). The CDR3 totals 16 residues. CDR3 protein: CASSIGVRVGTDTQYF. In DNA, the CDR3 is TGTGCCAGTAGTATCGGGGTGAGGGTAGGCACAGATACGCAGTATTTT. Using reference TRBV19 and TRBJ2-3 for the parts outside the CDR3, the full variable domain is DGGITQSPKYLFRKEGQNVTLSCEQNLNHDAMYWYRQDPGQGLRLIYYSQIVNDFQKGDIAEGYSVSREKKESFPLTVTSAQKNPTAFYLCASSIGVRVGTDTQYFGPGTRLTVL.

The rearrangement uses TRBV4-1 and TRBJ2-7; D possibly corresponds to TRBD1 (6 bases). Trimming removed 0 bases at V and 0 bases at J, with 15 bases between. The length of the CDR3 is 17 residues. Germline V gene sequence: CDR1 MGHRA, CDR2 YSYEKL. CDR3 in DNA: TGCGCCAGCAGCCAAGATTTAAGGGACACGTTCTCCTACGAGCAGTACTTC. Protein product: CASSQDLRDTFSYEQYF.

This chain uses TRBV7-2 with TRBJ1-2; possibly TRBD1 for D (6 bases). Germline CDR1 and CDR2: SGHTA and FQGNSA. V was clipped by 5 bases and J by 5 bases, with 15 bases between them. The CDR3 loop spans 14 amino acids. CDR3 in DNA: TGTGCCAGCAGCACTAAGGACAGAAATTATGGCTACACCTTC. Translating it yields CASSTKDRNYGYTF. Full variable domain (missing parts from reference TRBV7-2 and TRBJ1-2): GAGVSQSPSNKVTEKGKDVELRCDPISGHTALYWYRQSLGQGLEFLIYFQGNSAPDKSGLPSDRFSAERTGGSVSTLTIQRTQQEDSAVYLCASSTKDRNYGYTFGSGTRLTVV.

The chain employs TRBV19 and TRBJ1-5, with D hard to call. V was shortened by 4 bases and J by 1 base, with 17 bases between the two germline ends. Germline V CDR1 and CDR2: LNHDA, SQIVND (reference sequence). This CDR3 has 17 residues. The CDR3 nucleotides are TGTGCCAGTAGTACCCCCTGGGGAAAAAAGAGCAATCAGCCCCAGCATTTT. It is translated as CASSTPWGKKSNQPQHF.